One sample yielded the 27 T cell receptor delta chains listed below, sequenced in a study of gamma-delta T cells after stem cell transplantation. TCRdb re-called the RT-PCR reads with CATT. The sample has approximately 1,300 delta-chain clones; over 1.5% are singletons. The material sequenced was gamma-delta T cells. Receptors were obtained from a human donor. It is not recorded whose cells these are; they may come from a transplant donor.

For this clone: This likely traces to a read error, being one base from a far larger clone. The J gene is TRDJ1, the V gene TRDV2, with TRDD3 matching 10 bases. Germline V gene sequence: CDR1 GEAIGNYY, CDR2 EKD. CDR3 length equals 20 residues. DNA for the CDR3: TGTGCCTGTGGCACCCTCCTCCTTCGAACTGGGGGATCTTCCACCGATAAACTCATCTTT. Translation gives CACGTLLLRTGGSSTDKLIF.

Only a few counts were recorded for this clone. A far larger clone is one nucleotide away, so this likely arose from a read error. At the DNA level, this CDR3 is encoded by other sequences in the same sample as well. The CDR3 region has the DNA TGTGCCTGTGACACCATCCTTTCTACTGGGGGTCACGATAAACTCATCTTC. This translates into CACDTILSTGGHDKLIF. The chain is built from TRDV2 and TRDJ1; the match to TRDD3 covers 8 bases. The CDR3 consists of 17 residues. Germline V lookup: CDR1 GEAIGNYY, CDR2 EKD.

A few counts support this clone. A far larger clone is only one base removed, so a read error is likely. The same CDR3 is also encoded by other DNA sequences in this sample. The J gene is TRDJ1, the V gene TRDV1; 10 bases match TRDD3. J gave up 0 bases and V 5 bases, and 15 bases lay outside the gene matches. CDR1 is TSWWSYY and CDR2 is QGS in the germline V gene. The CDR3 extends over 19 amino acids. CDR3: CALGFGTGGYAIYTDKLIF. The DNA of the CDR3 is TGTGCTCTTGGGTTCGGAACCGGGGGATACGCCATTTACACCGATAAACTCATCTTT.

Regarding this clone: TCRdb's entry gives the protein of a much larger clone, which mismatches this DNA's translation at residue 12, likely from a read error; the protein reported here is translated from the DNA. The chain is built from TRDV2 and TRDJ1, with D possibly being TRDD2 (5 bases). Germline V CDR1 and CDR2: GEAIGNYY, EKD. V was clipped by 0 bases and J by 6 bases, with 19 bases between them. The CDR3 sequence is 16 residues long. The CDR3 DNA is TGTGCCTGTGACACCCTTCCCCCGCGCGATGCCTATAAACTCATCTTT. Translating it yields CACDTLPPRDAYKLIF.

As regards this clone: The protein TCRdb lists belongs to a much larger clone and differs from this DNA's translation at residue 4, which points to a read error; the protein shown is made from the DNA. This rearrangement joins TRDV2 to TRDJ1; 13 bases are shared with TRDD3. This CDR3 has 18 amino acids. The germline gives CDR1 GEAIGNYY, CDR2 EKD. CDR3 in amino acids: CACGTVGTGGYATDKLIF. The CDR3 nucleotides read TGTGCCTGTGGCACCGTCGGTACTGGGGGATACGCCACCGATAAACTCATCTTT.

This clone occurred a few times. TCRdb shows a much larger clone's protein in place of this DNA's translation, and the two differ at residue 17, likely through a read error; the protein shown is translated from the DNA. The DNA for the CDR3 is TGTGCCTGTGACAGCATGCTCTACGGGGGTACTGGGGGATACCAGTACATCGATAAACTCATCTTT. This codes for CACDSMLYGGTGGYQYIDKLIF. The chain carries TRDV2 and TRDJ1; TRDD3 matches 12 bases. V lost 2 bases, J lost 4 bases, and 25 bases stayed unmatched. The CDR3 runs to 22 residues. In germline, CDR1 is GEAIGNYY, CDR2 EKD.

This clone occurred a few times. The protein given by TCRdb reflects a much larger clone and differs at residue 10 from this DNA's translation, likely from a read error; the protein shown is the DNA's translation. The chain combines TRDV2 with TRDJ1, with TRDD3 identical over 8 bases. Germline V gene data show CDR1 as GEAIGNYY and CDR2 as EKD. Trimming at V came to 0 bases and at J to 0 bases, leaving 14 bases not matched to a gene. CDR3 length: 19 amino acids. As DNA, the CDR3 is TGTGCCTGTGACACCGTAACTGGGGGCCTAGGGATGTACACCGATAAACTCATCTTT. It specifies CACDTVTGGLGMYTDKLIF.

In its sample, this clone was seen a few times. TCRdb attributes to this sequence the protein of a much larger clone, which differs from the DNA translation at residue 7; a read error is likely, and the protein displayed is translated from the DNA. Here the CDR3 reads CACDTVVPRKHAGKLIF. The DNA of the CDR3 is TGTGCCTGTGACACCGTTGTCCCCAGGAAACATGCCGGTAAACTCATCTTT. J is TRDJ1 and V is TRDV2, with D uncertain. The CDR3 covers 17 residues. The V gene lost 0 bases and the J gene lost 7 bases, with 23 bases spanning the gap. Per germline, CDR1 GEAIGNYY and CDR2 EKD.

A word on this clone: Translating this DNA gives a protein that differs at residue 6 from the TCRdb one, which belongs to a much larger clone; a read error is likely, and the protein shown is this translation. The genes are TRDV2 and TRDJ1, with a possible D match to TRDD3 (5 bases). Germline CDR1 is GEAIGNYY and CDR2 is EKD. This CDR3 region has 16 residues. The V end lost 0 bases, the J end lost 9 bases, and 22 bases lay between the germline ends. The CDR3 bases are TGTGCCTGTGACACCCTGGGCCCTTACACCCAAGGTGAACTCATCTTT. It specifies CACDTLGPYTQGELIF.

A word on this clone: The amino acid sequence in TCRdb belongs to a much larger clone and departs from this DNA's translation at residue 9, likely a sequencing read error; the sequence shown is translated from the DNA. This sequence joins TRDV2 and TRDJ3; the match to TRDD3 covers 7 bases. CDR3 length: 20 amino acids. Germline V gives CDR1 GEAIGNYY, CDR2 EKD. V dropped 0 bases and J dropped 0; count of bases not matched to a gene: 10. CDR3 amino acids: CACDTAGDNPSSWDTRQMFF. The CDR3 coding sequence is TGTGCCTGTGACACCGCTGGGGATAACCCCAGCTCCTGGGACACCCGACAGATGTTTTTC.

There are a few counts of this clone. The protein in TCRdb stems from a much larger clone and differs at residue 16 from this DNA's translation, likely a read error; here the protein is translated from the DNA. The gene calls are TRDV2 and TRDJ1, with 12 bases lining up with TRDD3. The CDR3 sequence is 18 residues long. Germline V gene sequence: CDR1 GEAIGNYY, CDR2 EKD. The CDR3 sequence is CACDTVTGGYPYTDKPIF. For the CDR3, the DNA is TGTGCCTGTGACACCGTTACTGGGGGATACCCGTACACCGATAAACCCATCTTT.

This clone has more than one count but fewer than ten. A single base is all that separates this from a far larger clone, so a read error is likely. Other nucleotide sequences from this sample produce the same CDR3. V is TRDV2 and J is TRDJ1; TRDD3 matches at 7 bases. Germline CDR1 GEAIGNYY, CDR2 EKD. CDR3 length: 16 residues. CDR3 loop: CACDLPGDRGTDKLIF. CDR3 coding DNA: TGTGCCTGTGATCTACCGGGGGATCGGGGAACCGATAAGCTCATCTTT.

To note about this clone: This likely stems from a read error, as it lies one base from a far larger clone. The sample contains more than one DNA sequence encoding this CDR3. The chain joins TRDV2 to TRDJ1; 7 bases fit TRDD3. The germline V gene has CDR1 GEAIGNYY and CDR2 EKD. The CDR3 contains 16 residues. V trimming: 7 bases; J trimming: 2 bases; junction bases outside the gene matches: 15. CDR3 DNA: TGTGCCTGCGATCTACCGGGGGATCGGGGAACCGATAAACTCATCTTT. Translating gives CACDLPGDRGTDKLIF.

On this clone: Translating this DNA gives a protein that differs at residue 4 from the TCRdb one, which belongs to a much larger clone; a read error is likely, and the protein shown is this translation. The J gene is TRDJ3, the V gene TRDV2; TRDD3 matches at 10 bases. The CDR3 contains 20 residues. Per the germline V gene, CDR1 is GEAIGNYY and CDR2 is EKD. Trimming at V came to 5 bases and at J to 0 bases, leaving 12 bases not matched to a gene. CDR3 amino acids: CACGVLGDSRGSWDTRQMFF. CDR3 sequence (DNA): TGTGCCTGTGGCGTTCTGGGGGATAGTCGTGGCTCCTGGGACACCCGACAGATGTTTTTC.

To note about this clone: The amino acid sequence in TCRdb belongs to a much larger clone and departs from this DNA's translation at residue 7, likely a sequencing read error; the sequence shown is translated from the DNA. The CDR3 coding sequence is TGTGCCTGTGAACAACTGGTGGATAGGGGGTCCGCCGCCGATAAACTCATCTTT. Protein sequence: CACEQLVDRGSAADKLIF. The chain employs TRDV2 and TRDJ1; D possibly corresponds to TRDD3 (5 bases). The CDR3 spans 18 residues. In germline, CDR1 is GEAIGNYY, CDR2 EKD. The ends were cut back, 4 bases at V and 3 bases at J, with 26 bases in the middle.

Comment on this clone: A read error is likely here: a far larger clone is one base away. This sample also contains other DNA sequences that code for the same CDR3. The genes are TRDV2 and TRDJ3; 12 bases are shared with TRDD3. Germline assignment: CDR1 GEAIGNYY and CDR2 EKD. The CDR3 totals 21 residues. CDR3 in amino acids: CACDTGNWGIHRPWDTRQMFF. The CDR3 DNA follows: TGTGCCTGTGACACCGGGAACTGGGGGATACATCGCCCCTGGGACACCCGGCAGATGTTTTTC.

Notes on this clone: Distinct nucleotide sequences in the sample also encode this CDR3. The rearrangement joins TRDV1 to TRDJ1; 9 nucleotides agree with TRDD3. The CDR3 is made up of 29 amino acids. Per germline, CDR1 TSWWSYY and CDR2 QGS. With 7 bases clipped from V and 0 bases from J, the junction kept 48 bases outside the gene matches. This chain's CDR3 is CALAEVMVTLLPYWGTLPERWRDTDKLIF. Written as DNA, the CDR3 is TGTGCTCTTGCGGAGGTCATGGTAACCTTACTCCCCTACTGGGGGACCTTGCCAGAGAGGTGGAGGGACACCGATAAACTCATCTTT.

This clone has more than one count but fewer than ten. One base separates it from a far larger clone, so it is likely a read error. Other DNA variants within this sample encode the same CDR3. The chain has TRDV2 and TRDJ1; 9 nucleotides match TRDD3. The CDR3 sequence is 17 residues long. CDR1 and CDR2 from the germline V gene are GEAIGNYY and EKD. The CDR3 region is CACDTILLGDLTDKLIF. Written as DNA, the CDR3 is TGCGCCTGTGACACTATCTTACTGGGGGACCTCACCGATAAACTCATCTTT.

This clone was seen more than once but under ten times. A far more abundant clone sits one base away, making this likely a read error. Additional DNA sequences in this sample encode the identical CDR3. The chain has TRDV2 and TRDJ1; the match to TRDD3 covers 13 bases. This CDR3 has 18 residues. Germline CDR1 reads GEAIGNYY; CDR2 reads EKD. V lost 0 bases to trimming and J lost 5 bases; unmatched junction nucleotides: 11. CDR3 bases: TGTGCCTGTGACACCGTCGGTACTGGGGGATACGCCACTGATAAACTCATCTTT. Protein product: CACDTVGTGGYATDKLIF.

To note about this clone: A read error is the likely source, as a far larger clone sits one nucleotide away. Distinct nucleotide sequences in the sample also encode this CDR3. This sequence joins TRDV2 and TRDJ3; possible D gene TRDD3, 5 bases. The CDR3 consists of 18 residues. Germline V gene lookup returns CDR1 GEAIGNYY and CDR2 EKD. Trimming cost V 0 bases and J 0 bases, with 11 bases left between them. The CDR3: CACDTVGLSSWDTRQMFF. The DNA of the CDR3 is TGTGCCTGTGACACCGTGGGGCTGAGCTCCTGGGACACCCGACAGATGTTTTTC.

Remarks on this clone: For this DNA, TCRdb reports the protein of a much larger clone, which diverges at residue 6, most likely from a read error; the protein presented here is translated directly from the DNA. This chain connects TRDV2 to TRDJ3, with 7 bases lining up with TRDD3. The trim removed 0 bases at V and 0 bases at J, leaving 10 bases unmatched. CDR1 is GEAIGNYY, CDR2 EKD, per germline. The CDR3 runs to 20 residues. The CDR3, as DNA: TGTGCCTGTGACACCTCGGGCTTGGGGGAGCGCTCCTGGGACACCCGACAGATGTTTTTC. Its protein product is CACDTSGLGERSWDTRQMFF.

This clone appeared a few times. The TCRdb record carries a much larger clone's protein, which differs from this DNA's translation at residue 4; a read error is the likely cause, and the protein listed here is the DNA translation. The gene calls are TRDV2 and TRDJ2, with D possibly TRDD3 on 5 matching bases. Germline V gene lookup returns CDR1 GEAIGNYY and CDR2 EKD. This CDR3 region has 14 residues. V was clipped by 6 bases and J by 8 bases, with 18 bases between them. The CDR3, as DNA: TGTGCCTGTAACGTTCTGGGAGGTGGGGCACAACTCTTCTTT. Protein product: CACNVLGGGAQLFF.

This clone has more than one count but fewer than ten. A far larger clone is just one base off, so this is likely a read error. This sample also contains other DNA sequences that code for the same CDR3. The V and J genes are TRDV2 and TRDJ1, with 12 bases that match TRDD3. CDR3 length equals 20 residues. Germline V gene lookup returns CDR1 GEAIGNYY and CDR2 EKD. CDR3 sequence: CACDTVRTGGYSLYTDKLIF. The CDR3 DNA reads as TGTGCCTGTGACACCGTTCGGACTGGGGGATACTCCCTGTACACCGATAAGCTCATCTTT.

This clone has just a few counts. A far larger clone is off by one base, so a read error is likely. Other DNA sequences in the sample encode the same CDR3. The V call is TRDV2, the J call TRDJ1, with 7 bases fitting TRDD3. The CDR3 is made up of 16 amino acids. CDR1 and CDR2 (germline): GEAIGNYY, EKD. J gave up 0 bases and V 0 bases, and 6 bases lay outside the gene matches. In nucleotides, the CDR3 is TGTGCCTGTGACACCGTCTGGGGGCCCTACACCGATAAACTCATCTTT. Translation: CACDTVWGPYTDKLIF.

The chain combines TRDV2 with TRDJ1; the match to TRDD3 covers 12 bases. CDR1 and CDR2 from the germline V gene are GEAIGNYY and EKD. The CDR3 runs to 17 residues. V shed 3 bases and J 2 bases; nucleotides not matched to a gene: 9. The CDR3 nucleotides read TGTGCCTGTGACGAGCTGGGGGATACGCAATATACCGATAAACTCATCTTT. Translation: CACDELGDTQYTDKLIF.

Turning to this clone: Only one base separates this from a far larger clonotype, so it likely reflects a read error. V is TRDV2 and J is TRDJ1; no clear D gene. The V and J ends lost 4 bases and 0 bases respectively, with 17 bases between them. The CDR3 extends over 16 amino acids. CDR1 is GEAIGNYY, CDR2 EKD, per germline. In nucleotides, the CDR3 is TGTGCCTGTGAAGGGTCAGTCGGGTCTAACACCGATAAACTCATCTTT. Its translation is CACEGSVGSNTDKLIF.

As to this clone: The protein that TCRdb holds for this DNA derives from a much larger clone and differs from the translated DNA at residue 4, which likely indicates a read error; the protein shown here is translated from the DNA. V is TRDV2 and J is TRDJ2, with a weak D call TRDD3 (6 bases). The V end was cut by 5 bases, the J end by 0 bases, with 27 bases between. The V gene's germline CDR1 is GEAIGNYY and CDR2 EKD. The CDR3 totals 20 residues. The CDR3 DNA reads TGTGCCTGTGGCACGATACTGGGACATACGGGGCCGCCTTTGACAGCACAACTCTTCTTT. It specifies CACGTILGHTGPPLTAQLFF.